One sample yielded the 3 T cell receptor beta chains listed below, sequenced in a study of cytomegalovirus exposure and HLA in healthy donors. Primers included in the PCR were 60 Vbeta and 13 Jbeta primers. Repertoires were generated with immunoSEQ multiplex PCR, while TCRdb's copy carries only in-frame clones and drops some. Among about 190,000 clones listed, about four fifths were seen once. Sequenced input: PBMCs. These TCRs come from a woman aged 45-60 years in good health and CMV-seropositive.

In its sample, this clone was seen a few times. J is TRBJ1-1 and V is TRBV7-9; 10 nucleotides match TRBD1. The CDR3 has 14 amino acids. The germline CDR1 and CDR2 sequences are SEHNR and FQNEAQ (reference sequence). After removal of 6 bases from V and 4 bases from J, the junction contained 5 bases not matched to a gene. The CDR3 here is CASRLTGGGTEAFF. The CDR3 nucleotides are TGTGCCAGCAGGTTGACAGGGGGCGGCACTGAAGCTTTCTTT.

The chain employs TRBV5-6 and TRBJ2-5; unclear D gene. V lost 0 bases and J lost 7, with 16 bases in between. The CDR3 sequence is 15 residues long. Germline assignment: CDR1 SGHDT and CDR2 YYEEEE. The CDR3, as DNA: TGTGCCAGCAGCTTGGGGCAAAACAGAATAGGGACCCAGTACTTC. Protein: CASSLGQNRIGTQYF.

In its sample, this clone was seen once. This chain connects TRBV7-9 to TRBJ1-1, with a possible D match to TRBD1 (5 bases). V lost 5 bases and J 0 bases, leaving 16 bases between the germline ends. The CDR3 length is 16 residues. The germline V gene has CDR1 SEHNR and CDR2 FQNEAQ (reference sequence). The CDR3 DNA is TGTGCCAGCAGCCGAACGGGGGGTGAAATGAACACTGAAGCTTTCTTT. Translated, it gives CASSRTGGEMNTEAFF. Supplemented by reference TRBV7-9 and TRBJ1-1, the full variable domain reads DTGVSQNPRHKITKRGQNVTFRCDPISEHNRLYWYRQTLGQGPEFLTYFQNEAQLEKSRLLSDRFSAERPKGSFSTLEIQRTEQGDSAMYLCASSRTGGEMNTEAFFGQGTRLTVV.